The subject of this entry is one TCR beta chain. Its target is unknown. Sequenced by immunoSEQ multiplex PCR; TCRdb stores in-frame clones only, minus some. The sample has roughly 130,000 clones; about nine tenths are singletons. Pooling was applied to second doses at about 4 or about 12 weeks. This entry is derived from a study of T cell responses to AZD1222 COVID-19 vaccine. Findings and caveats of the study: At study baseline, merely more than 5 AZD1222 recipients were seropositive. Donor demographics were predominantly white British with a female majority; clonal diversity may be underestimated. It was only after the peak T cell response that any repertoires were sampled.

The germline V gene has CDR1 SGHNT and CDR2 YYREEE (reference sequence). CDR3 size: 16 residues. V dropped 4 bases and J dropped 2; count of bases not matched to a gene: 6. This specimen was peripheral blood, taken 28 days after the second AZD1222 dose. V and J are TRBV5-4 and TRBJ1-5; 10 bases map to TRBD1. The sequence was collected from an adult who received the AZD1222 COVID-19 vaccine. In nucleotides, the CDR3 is TGTGCCAGCAGCAGACAGGGGGCGGTTGGCAATCAGCCCCAGCATTTT. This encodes CASSRQGAVGNQPQHF.